A selection of T cell receptor beta chains follows, all from one sample in a study of blood T cell repertoires in COVID-19. Method: immunoSEQ multiplex PCR; TCRdb's copy keeps in-frame clones and lacks some. The table includes some 160,000 clones, roughly nine tenths detected once. Sequenced material: peripheral blood. These receptors came from a woman aged 55-75 years with active COVID-19. Each CDR3 is given with its conserved first and last residue. A D gene is named only where the DNA matches it firmly. Only some rows state a clone size, as once, few, many or a class for expanded clones.

NA,TRBV7-7,TRBJ2-1,15,TRBD2,CASSLGPIAGNEQFF,TGTGCTAGCAGCTTAGGACCCATAGCGGGCAATGAGCAGTTCTTC
NA,TRBV6-2/TRBV6-3,TRBJ2-1,16,TRBD2,CASSYDAGEPYNEQFF,TGTGCCAGCAGTTACGACGCGGGAGAGCCCTACAATGAGCAGTTCTTC
NA,TRBV10-2,TRBJ1-5,13,NA,CASTLNRNQPQHF,TGCGCCAGCACCCTGAACAGGAATCAGCCCCAGCATTTT
NA,TRBV14,TRBJ1-1,16,NA,CASSRRFMASGTEAFF,TGTGCCAGCAGCCGGAGGTTTATGGCGTCGGGCACTGAAGCTTTCTTT
NA,TRBV27,TRBJ2-3,15,TRBD1,CASAGTGFGTDTQYF,TGTGCCAGCGCCGGGACAGGGTTTGGCACAGATACGCAGTATTTT
NA,TRBV3-1/TRBV3-2,TRBJ2-4,16,NA,CASSQVGALAKNIQYF,TGTGCCAGCAGCCAAGTGGGGGCCCTAGCCAAAAACATTCAGTACTTC
once,TRBV28,TRBJ2-1,16,TRBD2,CASSSQSGRVYNEQFF,TGTGCCAGCAGTTCTCAAAGCGGGAGGGTCTACAATGAGCAGTTCTTC
NA,TRBV7-9,TRBJ1-2,13,TRBD1,CASRATGSDGYTF,TGTGCCAGCAGAGCGACAGGGTCAGATGGCTACACCTTC
NA,TRBV27,TRBJ2-1,16,NA,CASSYQTGDSYNEQFF,TGTGCCAGCAGTTACCAGACAGGAGACTCCTACAATGAGCAGTTCTTC
NA,TRBV10-1,TRBJ2-1,15,TRBD1,CASSEGRGRSGEQFF,TGCGCCAGCAGTGAGGGCAGGGGGCGGAGTGGCGAGCAGTTCTTC
NA,TRBV12-3/TRBV12-4,TRBJ1-1,11,NA,CASRLKTEAFF,TGTGCCAGCAGACTGAAGACTGAAGCTTTCTTT
NA,TRBV9,TRBJ2-5,17,TRBD2,CASSLTPGTSLQETQYF,TGTGCCAGCAGCCTCACGCCCGGGACTAGCCTCCAAGAGACCCAGTACTTC
NA,TRBV4-2,TRBJ2-7,16,NA,CASSQEYTKGSYEQYF,TGTGCCAGCAGCCAGGAATACACAAAGGGGTCCTACGAGCAGTACTTC
NA,TRBV18,TRBJ2-5,12,NA,CASSLIQETQYF,TGTGCCAGCTCACTTATCCAAGAGACCCAGTACTTC
NA,TRBV3-1/TRBV3-2,TRBJ1-6,13,NA,CASSQPGSSPLHF,TGTGCCAGCAGCCAACCCGGTTCTTCACCCCTCCACTTT
few,TRBV6-2/TRBV6-3,TRBJ1-3,14,NA,CASSKSVFGNTIYF,TGTGCCAGCAGCAAGTCGGTCTTTGGAAACACCATATATTTT
NA,TRBV9,TRBJ2-3,14,TRBD2,CASSASGRADTQYF,TGTGCCAGCAGCGCTAGCGGGAGGGCAGATACGCAGTATTTT
once,TRBV7-6,TRBJ2-3,16,TRBD2,CASSLVARLAGDTQYF,TGTGCCAGCAGCTTAGTTGCTAGGCTAGCGGGAGATACGCAGTATTTT
NA,TRBV3-1/TRBV3-2,TRBJ1-3,17,NA,CASSRGSRGGQGNTIYF,TGTGCCAGCAGCCGCGGCAGTAGGGGGGGGCAAGGAAACACCATATATTTT
NA,TRBV6-6,TRBJ2-3,17,TRBD2,CASSLGLAGGSTDTQYF,TGTGCCAGCAGTCTTGGACTAGCGGGAGGAAGCACAGATACGCAGTATTTT
NA,TRBV9,TRBJ2-2,18,TRBD2,CASSVDLGLAGEVGELFF,TGTGCCAGCAGCGTAGACTTGGGACTAGCGGGAGAGGTCGGGGAGCTGTTTTTT
NA,TRBV27,TRBJ2-1,15,TRBD2,CASSLRGVAGDSMFF,TGTGCCAGCAGTTTAAGGGGGGTAGCGGGAGATTCCATGTTCTTC
few,TRBV19,TRBJ2-3,16,NA,CASSIGPGGAEDTQYF,TGTGCCAGTAGCATAGGCCCCGGAGGGGCTGAAGATACGCAGTATTTT
NA,TRBV30,TRBJ1-2,15,NA,CAWSVNLRIRDGYTF,TGTGCCTGGAGTGTAAATCTGCGAATCCGAGATGGCTACACCTTC
NA,TRBV27,TRBJ1-1,15,NA,CASSFYGVEGAEAFF,TGTGCCAGCAGTTTCTATGGTGTTGAGGGCGCTGAAGCTTTCTTT